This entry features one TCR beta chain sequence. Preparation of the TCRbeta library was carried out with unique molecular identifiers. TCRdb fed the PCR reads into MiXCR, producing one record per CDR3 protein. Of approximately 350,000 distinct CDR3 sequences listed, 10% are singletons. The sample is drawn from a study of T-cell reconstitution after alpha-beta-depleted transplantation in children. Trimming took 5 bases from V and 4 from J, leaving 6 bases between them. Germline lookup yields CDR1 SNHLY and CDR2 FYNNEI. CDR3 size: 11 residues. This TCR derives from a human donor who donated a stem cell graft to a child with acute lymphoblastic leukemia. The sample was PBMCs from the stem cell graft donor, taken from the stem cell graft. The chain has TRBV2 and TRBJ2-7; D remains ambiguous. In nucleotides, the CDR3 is TGTGCCAGCAGTTGGTGTTACGAGCAGTACTTC. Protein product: CASSWCYEQYF.